These T cell receptor beta chains were read from a single sample in a study of regulatory T cells in long-lasting Graves disease. Each CDR3 protein is one row after TCRdb ran MiXCR on the multiplex PCR reads. The sample contains 680,000 or so distinct CDR3 sequences, about 15% of which appear only once. These data also formed part of another study, on T cells in Graves' hyperthyroidism and ophthalmopathy.

The sample in question was peripheral blood mononuclear cells (PBMCs), obtained at new diagnosis, from a patient treated with antithyroid drugs. Receptors were obtained from a woman in her thirties with Graves disease. CDR3s include the opening cysteine and the closing phenylalanine or tryptophan. D genes are given only for firm matches. Size is omitted from some rows. Given values are once, few, many or a class for expanded clones.

few	TRBV5-1	TRBJ2-3	TRBD1	CASSTVGQGATDTQYF	TGCGCCAGCAGCACCGTCGGACAGGGGGCGACAGATACGCAGTATTTT
few	TRBV7-9	TRBJ2-7	TRBD2	CASSSRLAPRPYEQYF	TGTGCCAGCAGCTCAAGACTAGCCCCACGTCCCTACGAGCAGTACTTC
few	TRBV28	TRBJ1-5	-	CASSAYQPQHF	TGTGCCAGCAGCGCTTATCAGCCCCAGCATTTT
many	TRBV7-8	TRBJ1-1	-	CASSRGETFSNTEAFF	TGTGCCAGCAGCCGAGGGGAGACATTCTCGAACACTGAAGCTTTCTTT
many	TRBV29-1	TRBJ1-1	-	CSVAPKMADTEAFF	TGCAGCGTTGCCCCGAAGATGGCCGACACTGAAGCTTTCTTT
many	TRBV6-1	TRBJ1-5	TRBD1	CAIALKGQSYSNQPQHF	TGTGCCATCGCCTTAAAGGGACAGTCCTATAGCAATCAGCCCCAGCATTTT
few	TRBV9	TRBJ1-3	-	CASSVATGARGNTIYF	TGTGCCAGCAGCGTAGCTACGGGGGCGCGAGGAAACACCATATATTTT
many	TRBV5-1	TRBJ1-1	-	CASNNVQGEEAFF	TGCGCCAGCAACAACGTTCAGGGAGAGGAAGCTTTCTTT
many	TRBV10-3	TRBJ1-2	-	CAISESTEVYGYTF	TGTGCCATCAGTGAGTCTACAGAAGTCTATGGCTACACCTTC
-	TRBV2	TRBJ1-6	-	CASIPEARSPLHF	TGTGCCAGCATACCAGAGGCAAGGTCACCCCTCCACTTT
-	TRBV9	TRBJ2-1	TRBD2	CASSNMLAGTSGRNEQFF	TGTGCCAGCAGCAACATGCTAGCGGGGACTAGCGGGAGAAATGAGCAGTTCTTC
few	TRBV5-6	TRBJ2-1	-	CASSQDSWVPNEQFF	TGTGCCAGCAGTCAGGACTCATGGGTCCCGAATGAGCAGTTCTTC
few	TRBV24-1	TRBJ2-5	TRBD2	CATSDFLWREGPETQYF	TGTGCCACCAGTGATTTCCTCTGGCGGGAGGGCCCGGAGACCCAGTACTTC
many	TRBV6-1	TRBJ1-4	-	CASRNWDSLNEKLFF	TGTGCCAGCAGGAACTGGGACTCTCTCAATGAAAAACTGTTTTTT
-	TRBV10-3	TRBJ1-5	TRBD1	CAINQGVNQPQHF	TGTGCCATCAATCAGGGGGTCAATCAGCCCCAGCATTTT
few	TRBV5-8	TRBJ1-5	-	CASRGPGQYSNQPQHF	TGTGCCAGCAGGGGACCTGGACAGTATAGCAATCAGCCCCAGCATTTT
-	TRBV7-2	TRBJ2-3	TRBD2	CASSLALRLAGAGDTQYF	TGTGCCAGCAGCTTAGCCCTACGCCTAGCGGGAGCTGGGGATACGCAGTATTTT
-	TRBV10-3	TRBJ2-1	-	CAGRMTVGDNEQFF	TGTGCCGGCCGGATGACAGTGGGGGACAATGAGCAGTTCTTC
many	TRBV24-1	TRBJ2-1	-	CATGQAYEQFF	TGTGCCACCGGTCAGGCTTATGAGCAGTTCTTC
-	TRBV7-8	TRBJ2-7	-	CASSSQAARWDEQYF	TGTGCCAGCAGCTCCCAGGCTGCAAGGTGGGACGAGCAGTACTTC
few	TRBV11-2	TRBJ2-5	-	CASSRRERETQYF	TGTGCCAGCAGCCGTAGGGAGAGGGAGACCCAGTACTTC
few	TRBV24-1	TRBJ2-6	-	CATSGTGEHSGANVLTF	TGTGCCACCAGTGGGACCGGGGAGCACTCTGGGGCCAACGTCCTGACTTTC
-	TRBV4-1	TRBJ2-5	-	CASSQGGSQETQYF	TGCGCCAGCAGCCAAGGGGGTAGCCAAGAGACCCAGTACTTC
many	TRBV12-3/TRBV12-4	TRBJ2-3	-	CASSDIDTQYF	TGTGCCAGCAGTGACATAGATACGCAGTATTTT
many	TRBV28	TRBJ1-6	-	CASSRRGRGDYNSPLHF	TGTGCCAGCAGCCGTCGGGGGAGGGGGGACTATAATTCACCCCTCCACTTT
-	TRBV7-3	TRBJ2-2	-	CASSLTGNVFSTGELFF	TGTGCCAGCAGCTTAACCGGGAACGTATTTTCCACCGGGGAGCTGTTTTTT
few	TRBV5-1	TRBJ2-1	-	CASSVGALGDEQFF	TGCGCCAGCAGCGTGGGAGCCCTTGGTGATGAGCAGTTCTTC
-	TRBV30	TRBJ2-1	TRBD2	CAWSALPGLAGPSSYNEQFF	TGTGCCTGGAGTGCCCTTCCGGGACTAGCGGGACCGAGCTCCTACAATGAGCAGTTCTTC
-	TRBV24-1	TRBJ2-3	TRBD1	CATSDSGTGWTDTQYF	TGTGCCACCAGTGATTCCGGGACAGGATGGACAGATACGCAGTATTTT
-	TRBV18	TRBJ1-6	-	CASSPSDRSSPLHF	TGTGCCAGCTCACCCTCTGACAGGTCTTCACCCCTCCACTTT
few	TRBV15	TRBJ1-6	TRBD1	CATSTRTGGFSPLHF	TGTGCCACCAGCACCAGGACAGGGGGCTTTTCACCCCTCCACTTT
many	TRBV28	TRBJ2-3	-	CASSLIGSRTDTQYF	TGTGCCAGCAGTTTAATCGGGAGTCGCACAGATACGCAGTATTTT
many	TRBV7-9	TRBJ1-1	-	CASSLEFTEAFF	TGTGCCAGCAGCTTAGAATTTACTGAAGCTTTCTTT
few	TRBV5-1	TRBJ2-5	TRBD2	CASSLSSGNYNEQYF	TGCGCCAGCAGCTTAAGTAGCGGGAACTACAATGAGCAGTACTTC
-	TRBV6-2/TRBV6-3	TRBJ2-5	-	CASSLQRGTKETQYF	TGTGCCAGCAGCCTCCAAAGGGGGACTAAGGAGACCCAGTACTTC
-	TRBV19	TRBJ2-1	-	CASSIVSHNEQFF	TGTGCCAGTAGTATTGTGAGTCACAATGAGCAGTTCTTC
many	TRBV2	TRBJ2-4	-	CASSEGTKNIQYF	TGTGCCAGCAGTGAAGGGACTAAAAACATTCAGTACTTC
-	TRBV19	TRBJ2-1	-	CASQAYSNNEQFF	TGTGCCAGTCAGGCGTATTCCAACAATGAGCAGTTCTTC
few	TRBV2	TRBJ2-5	TRBD2	CASSRRPRGLANQETQYF	TGTGCCAGCAGTCGAAGACCCCGGGGACTAGCGAACCAAGAGACCCAGTACTTC
many	TRBV28	TRBJ2-3	TRBD2	CASSYRIRSAAGGTDTQYF	TGTGCCAGCAGTTATCGAATCCGCTCTGCAGCGGGGGGCACAGATACGCAGTATTTT
-	TRBV6-1	TRBJ1-2	-	CASGSGNGYTF	TGTGCCAGCGGCTCAGGGAATGGCTACACCTTC
few	TRBV20-1	TRBJ2-1	-	CSATGGGVQSDEQFF	TGCAGTGCTACAGGCGGTGGGGTACAATCGGATGAGCAGTTCTTC
-	TRBV27	TRBJ2-5	TRBD2	CASSLYTPILAGNQETQYF	TGTGCCAGCAGTTTATATACCCCCATACTAGCGGGGAACCAAGAGACCCAGTACTTC
-	TRBV5-4	TRBJ2-7	TRBD1	CASSLGGPNPYEQYF	TGTGCCAGCAGCTTAGGGGGCCCGAACCCCTACGAGCAGTACTTC
-	TRBV6-5	TRBJ2-5	-	CASSYSYRQETQYF	TGTGCCAGCAGTTACTCATACAGACAAGAGACCCAGTACTTC
many	TRBV28	TRBJ1-5	TRBD1	CASSVQGVNQPQHF	TGTGCCAGCAGTGTCCAGGGGGTGAATCAGCCCCAGCATTTT
-	TRBV30	TRBJ2-3	-	CAWSVSLDTQYF	TGTGCCTGGAGTGTATCTCTAGATACGCAGTATTTT
many	TRBV20-1	TRBJ2-1	TRBD2	CSARLWTSGGNNEQFF	TGCAGTGCTAGACTGTGGACTAGCGGGGGGAACAATGAGCAGTTCTTC
few	TRBV10-1	TRBJ2-7	TRBD2	CASSDRGRAWEQYF	TGCGCCAGCAGTGATCGCGGGAGGGCTTGGGAGCAGTACTTC
-	TRBV30	TRBJ2-2	-	CAWSTPRGGTTGELFF	TGTGCCTGGAGTACCCCCCGGGGAGGTACTACCGGGGAGCTGTTTTTT
many	TRBV7-9	TRBJ2-7	TRBD2	CASSLSAGDSGEQYF	TGTGCCAGCAGCTTATCGGCGGGAGACTCAGGAGAGCAGTACTTC
many	TRBV3-1	TRBJ1-5	-	CASSTGSRPQHF	TGTGCCAGCAGCACGGGGTCCCGGCCCCAGCATTTT
many	TRBV29-1	TRBJ2-7	TRBD1	CSVEGQGFEQYF	TGCAGCGTTGAGGGACAGGGTTTCGAGCAGTACTTC
many	TRBV30	TRBJ1-1	-	CAWSVQAEAFF	TGTGCCTGGAGTGTACAGGCTGAAGCTTTCTTT
many	TRBV11-2	TRBJ2-5	TRBD2	CASSSKLRPGLAGRSTQYF	TGTGCCAGCAGCTCAAAACTCCGTCCGGGACTAGCAGGGCGTTCGACCCAGTACTTC
-	TRBV30	TRBJ1-1	-	CAWTAPPGPSPEAFF	TGTGCCTGGACGGCTCCCCCGGGACCGTCGCCGGAAGCTTTCTTT
few	TRBV12-3/TRBV12-4	TRBJ2-3	-	CASSSYGLMADTQYF	TGTGCCAGCAGTTCTTACGGCCTAATGGCAGATACGCAGTATTTT